Shown below are 21 T cell receptor beta chains from a single sample sequenced in a study of blood T cells in healthy people across ages. Together with a sample-barcoded 5' primer, a J-beta primer mix was included in a second PCR lasting about 7 to 11 cycles. TCRdb used MiXCR to reprocess the 5' RACE reads, holding one entry per CDR3 protein. The sample records 500,000 to 700,000 distinct CDR3 sequences, under 30% being singletons. Sequences were obtained from blood. The receptor source for this set is a woman aged 80 or older in good health.

Only a few counts were recorded for this clonotype. The chain joins TRBV7-2 to TRBJ2-7, with TRBD1 identical over 9 bases. Germline V gene data show CDR1 as SGHTA and CDR2 as FQGNSA. V lost 5 bases to trimming and J lost 4 bases; unmatched junction nucleotides: 6. This CDR3 region has 14 residues. CDR3 sequence (DNA): TGTGCCAGCAGCCAAGGGACAGGGCTTTACGAGCAGTACTTC. Translation: CASSQGTGLYEQYF.

There are many counts of this clonotype. This chain uses TRBV5-1 with TRBJ1-2; a possible D gene is TRBD1 (6 bases). The length of the CDR3 is 14 residues. The V end lost 3 bases, the J end lost 5 bases, and 14 bases lay between the germline ends. Per the germline V gene, CDR1 is SGHRS and CDR2 is YFSETQ. CDR3 coding DNA: TGCGCCAGCAGCTCCGCAGGGGAGCGATATGGCTACACCTTC. Its translation: CASSSAGERYGYTF.

About this clonotype: No conserved phenylalanine or tryptophan is present at the end of the CDR3, so a read error is the likely explanation. V and J are TRBV3-1 and TRBJ1-2; 7 bases agree with TRBD1. CDR1 and CDR2 (germline): LGHDT, YNNKEL (reference sequence). V was clipped by 5 bases and J by 0 bases; unmatched bases: 6. CDR3 length equals 15 residues. In DNA, the CDR3 is TGTGCCAGCAGCTTGGACAGGCCTGCTAACTATGGCTACACCGTC. Translation: CASSLDRPANYGYTV.

On this clonotype itself: A much more abundant neighbour one base away suggests this may be a read error. The chain carries TRBV20-1 and TRBJ2-1; the D gene could be TRBD1 or TRBD2 (5 bases each). This CDR3 has 15 amino acids. Germline loops: CDR1 DFQATT, CDR2 SNEGSKA (reference sequence). The V and J ends lost 3 bases and 5 bases respectively, with 17 bases between them. The CDR3 loop is CSASPGTALNNEQFF. CDR3 bases: TGCAGTGCTAGTCCCGGGACGGCCCTCAACAATGAGCAGTTCTTC.

The chain links TRBV9 to TRBJ2-2; D unresolved. Germline V lookup: CDR1 SGDLS, CDR2 YYNGEE. The CDR3 contains 11 residues. Trimming removed 1 base at V and 9 bases at J, with 4 bases between. The CDR3 region has the DNA TGTGCCAGCAGCGTATCGCGGGAGCTGTTTTTT. Translating it yields CASSVSRELFF.

As concerns this clonotype: A much larger clone sits a single nucleotide away, making a read error possible. The genes are TRBV5-1 and TRBJ2-4; perhaps TRBD2 as D (7 bases). The CDR3 consists of 13 residues. CDR1 is SGHRS and CDR2 is YFSETQ in the germline V gene. This chain's CDR3 is CTSRPGLEGVQYF. CDR3 in DNA: TGCACCAGCAGACCCGGACTAGAGGGGGTTCAGTACTTC.

This clonotype was seen only a few times. This rearrangement joins TRBV28 to TRBJ1-4; D is unresolved. Looked up from germline, CDR1 is MDHEN and CDR2 is SYDVKM. The germline V and J ends were trimmed by 10 bases and 0 bases, with 9 bases remaining between them. The CDR3 totals 13 residues. CDR3 sequence: CATLSTTNEKLFF. The CDR3 region has the DNA TGTGCCACCCTCAGTACAACTAATGAAAAACTGTTTTTT.

This clonotype was seen many times. The rearrangement links TRBV20-1 to TRBJ2-5; 16 bases align to TRBD2. The CDR3 consists of 17 residues. J lost 5 bases, V lost 6 bases, and 12 bases had no gene match. The germline gives CDR1 DFQATT, CDR2 SNEGSKA (reference sequence). Here the CDR3 DNA reads TGCAGTGCATCCCCCGGGACTAGCGGGGGGGCCTTGGAGACCCAGTACTTC. Translated: CSASPGTSGGALETQYF.

The table lists this clonotype with a few counts. The chain carries TRBV20-1 and TRBJ1-2, with TRBD1 matching over 10 bases. J gave up 7 bases and V 3 bases, and 5 bases lay outside the gene matches. Germline CDR1 reads DFQATT; CDR2 reads SNEGSKA (reference sequence). This CDR3 has 13 amino acids. In DNA, the CDR3 is TGCAGTGCTAGCAGACAGGGGGCTAGTGGCTACACCTTC. Encoded protein: CSASRQGASGYTF.

At least ten counts were recorded for this clonotype. The chain employs TRBV4-2 and TRBJ2-5, with D possibly being TRBD1 (5 bases). The germline CDR1 and CDR2 sequences are LGHNA and YNFKEQ. This CDR3 spans 14 amino acids. The V gene lost 1 base and the J gene lost 5 bases, with 11 bases spanning the gap. The CDR3 coding sequence is TGTGCCAGCAGCCAAGTGGTGGGGCTGGAGACCCAGTACTTC. The encoded protein is CASSQVVGLETQYF.

This clonotype was picked up one time. The chain links TRBV5-6 to TRBJ2-7; 16 nucleotides align to TRBD2. CDR3 length: 17 residues. Germline trimming cut 4 bases from V and 3 bases from J; bases unmatched to any gene: 7. Per the germline V gene, CDR1 is SGHDT and CDR2 is YYEEEE. Written as DNA, the CDR3 is TGTGCCAGCAGCCCGGGACTAGCGGGGGGGCTCGGCTACGAGCAGTACTTC. Its protein is CASSPGLAGGLGYEQYF.

The rearrangement joins TRBV20-1 to TRBJ2-7; 7 bases fit TRBD1. The CDR3 covers 12 residues. Per germline, CDR1 DFQATT and CDR2 SNEGSKA (reference sequence). Trimming cost V 6 bases and J 6 bases; bases outside gene matches: 8. The CDR3 here is CSAHQGDLEQYF. The CDR3 coding sequence is TGCAGTGCCCACCAGGGGGATCTCGAGCAGTACTTC.

This sequence joins TRBV20-1 and TRBJ2-2, with a weak D call TRBD2 (6 bases). The CDR3 sequence is 14 residues long. Trimming stripped 6 bases from V and 3 bases from J, with 14 bases between. Germline CDR1 reads DFQATT; CDR2 reads SNEGSKA (reference sequence). CDR3: CSAPGVLYTGELFF. The CDR3 bases are TGCAGTGCCCCGGGGGTACTGTACACCGGGGAGCTGTTTTTT.

This clonotype was recorded a few times. The chain is built from TRBV18 and TRBJ2-3, with a possible D match to TRBD2 (6 bases). Deletions cut 0 bases from V and 3 bases from J, with 7 bases between. The CDR3 has 14 amino acids. Germline V CDR1 and CDR2: KGHSH, LQKENI. The CDR3 region is CASSPPGRTDTQYF. CDR3 DNA: TGTGCCAGCTCACCACCAGGGAGGACAGATACGCAGTATTTT.

The rearrangement links TRBV28 to TRBJ1-2; the match to TRBD1 covers 8 bases. J lost 1 base, V lost 0 bases, and 16 bases had no gene match. CDR3 length equals 20 residues. Germline-derived CDR1 and CDR2 are MDHEN and SYDVKM. The CDR3 loop is CASSLWSASDRAQNNYGYTF. The CDR3 DNA reads as TGTGCCAGCAGTTTATGGAGCGCGTCGGACAGGGCACAGAATAACTATGGCTACACCTTC.

This clonotype came up many times. The genes are TRBV30 and TRBJ2-7; D is tentatively TRBD1 or TRBD2 (5 bases each). Trimming removed 3 bases at V and 5 bases at J, with 8 bases between. This CDR3 has 11 residues. Germline V CDR1 and CDR2: GTSNPN, SVGIG (reference sequence). The CDR3 DNA reads as TGTGCCTGGAGGGGGGTCGACGAGCAGTACTTC. Translated, it gives CAWRGVDEQYF. The variable domain in full, completed from reference TRBV30 and TRBJ2-7, reads SQTIHQWPATLVQPVGSPLSLECTVEGTSNPNLYWYRQAAGRGLQLLFYSVGIGQISSEVPQNLSASRPQDRQFILSSKKLLLSDSGFYLCAWRGVDEQYFGPGTRLTVT.

This clonotype was recorded at least ten times. The chain uses TRBV6-2 or TRBV6-3 and TRBJ1-2, with D unclear. Germline CDR1 reads MNHEY; CDR2 reads SVGEGT. This CDR3 has 12 residues. Trimming took off 5 bases at V and 4 bases at J, with 8 bases between the two ends. As DNA, the CDR3 is TGTGCCAGCAGTACGGACGGCTATGGCTACACCTTC. Translated, it gives CASSTDGYGYTF.

This clonotype occurred many times. The chain uses TRBV7-2 and TRBJ2-7; 11 nucleotides match TRBD2. This CDR3 is 14 amino acids long. Germline CDR1 is SGHTA and CDR2 is FQGNSA. V shed 6 bases, J shed 4 bases, and the junction held 5 bases outside the gene matches. Here the CDR3 DNA reads TGTGCCAGCAGTACTAGCGGGGGTTGGTACGAGCAGTACTTC. Its protein is CASSTSGGWYEQYF.

At least ten counts were recorded for this clonotype. A much larger clone sits a single nucleotide away, making a read error possible. This chain joins TRBV24-1 and TRBJ2-5; maybe TRBD2 (6 bases). CDR1 is KGHDR and CDR2 is SFDVKD in the germline V gene. The CDR3 is made up of 13 amino acids. The germline V and J ends were trimmed by 3 bases and 11 bases, with 15 bases remaining between them. The CDR3, as DNA: TGTGCCACCAGTGATGGAGGGTACAATGAGCAGTACTTC. Encoded protein: CATSDGGYNEQYF.

This clonotype was picked up many times. J is TRBJ2-7 and V is TRBV20-1; possible D gene TRBD2, 5 bases. Trimming shortened V by 2 bases and J by 2 bases, and 10 bases separated the two germline ends. Germline assignment: CDR1 DFQATT and CDR2 SNEGSKA (reference sequence). The CDR3 contains 13 residues. CDR3 nucleotides: TGCAGTGCTAGAACCGGGCGGGCCTACGAGCAGTACTTC. Its translation is CSARTGRAYEQYF.

J is TRBJ2-1 and V is TRBV20-1, with 8 bases identical to TRBD2. The J segment lost 6 bases and the V segment lost 1 base, leaving 5 bases of the junction unmatched. Per the germline V gene, CDR1 is DFQATT and CDR2 is SNEGSKA (reference sequence). There are 14 residues in the CDR3. In nucleotides, the CDR3 is TGCAGTGCTAGAGCCCAGCGGGAGACCAATGAGCAGTTCTTC. Translated: CSARAQRETNEQFF.